This note documents a single TCR beta chain sequence. Its antigen is not known. This sample is part of a study of shared clonotypes between healthy human individuals. Study-level results: Compared with clonotypes that all four donors shared, non-shared clonotypes had lower generation probabilities.

As processed by the authors: ImmunoSEQ supplied junction-only sequences lacking quality scores, so filtering was different. The method was immunoSEQ multiplex PCR; TCRdb's version includes in-frame clones alone and lacks a portion of them. V, J and clone size are those of that table, while D and trimming were read from the DNA. Of approximately 720,000 clones detected, 90% to 95% appear once; the ten largest clones hold approximately 24%. As defined, naive CD8 cells were CD45RO-negative and positively selected for CCR7, with terminally differentiated effector memory CD45RA+ cells excluded. The donor population consisted of healthy HIV-negative adults with no recent acute infections or vaccinations. The CDR3 consists of 15 residues. The V gene lost 1 base and the J gene lost 5 bases, with 12 bases spanning the gap. Germline V CDR1 and CDR2: LNHDA, SQIVND (reference sequence).

This sequence was found in a man aged 25-40 years in good health. Sequenced sample: naive CD8+ T cells sorted from blood. The chain joins TRBV19 to TRBJ1-5; the D is unclear. The CDR3 loop is CASSIVLRSDQPQHF. The CDR3 bases are TGTGCCAGTAGTATAGTATTGCGGTCCGATCAGCCCCAGCATTTT.